The 14 T cell receptor beta chains reported below all come from one sample, sequenced in a study of blood T cell repertoires in COVID-19. Libraries were prepared by immunoSEQ multiplex PCR; TCRdb keeps only in-frame clonotypes and omits some of them. The sample carries just under 350,000 clones, more than 70% recorded once. The sequenced material came from peripheral blood. The receptors come from a man aged 25-45 years with active or convalescent COVID-19.

This rearrangement joins TRBV7-8 to TRBJ2-7, with 7 bases lining up with TRBD2. CDR3 length: 13 residues. The germline V gene has CDR1 SGHVS and CDR2 FQNEAQ. V lost 2 bases and J lost 11; bases outside the gene matches: 9. In DNA form, the CDR3 reads TGTGCCAGCAGCTTACTAGTGGGAGGGCTTGAGTACTTC. Its protein is CASSLLVGGLEYF.

V is TRBV7-2 and J is TRBJ1-2, with 8 nucleotides matching TRBD1. The trim removed 4 bases at V and 6 bases at J, leaving 4 bases unmatched. Germline CDR1 SGHTA, CDR2 FQGNSA. This CDR3 has 13 amino acids. CDR3 sequence: CASSSRGRDGYTF. CDR3 sequence (DNA): TGTGCCAGCAGCTCCAGGGGGCGAGATGGCTACACCTTC.

This clone was counted once. V gene TRBV11-3 combines with J gene TRBJ2-1; maybe TRBD2 (6 bases). Per germline, CDR1 SGHNT and CDR2 YENEEA. Trimming removed 7 bases from V and 5 bases from J, with 18 bases in between. This CDR3 region has 15 residues. The CDR3 coding sequence is TGTGCCAGCACCCATACCCTAGCGAACAACAATGAGCAGTTCTTC. Its protein is CASTHTLANNNEQFF. The whole variable domain, remainder taken from reference TRBV11-3 and TRBJ2-1, is EAGVVQSPRYKIIEKKQPVAFWCNPISGHNTLYWYLQNLGQGPELLIRYENEEAVDDSQLPKDRFSAERLKGVDSTLKIQPAELGDSAVYLCASTHTLANNNEQFFGPGTRLTVL.

This clone has only one observation. V gene TRBV5-5 combines with J gene TRBJ2-5; D might be TRBD1 (7 bases). The CDR3 is 15 amino acids. Germline CDR1 SGHKS, CDR2 YYEKEE (reference sequence). Trimming stripped 0 bases from V and 3 bases from J, with 12 bases between. CDR3 in DNA: TGTGCCAGCAGCTTGGATGGCAGGGGGGAAGAGACCCAGTACTTC. Translation gives CASSLDGRGEETQYF.

V and J are TRBV25-1 and TRBJ2-2, with D perhaps matching TRBD2 (5 bases). CDR1 and CDR2 from the germline V gene are MGHDK and SYGVNS. The CDR3 contains 13 residues. V was pared by 11 bases and J by 1 base, with 11 bases between. The CDR3 DNA reads TGTGCCTCCCTTCGGGGGAACACCGGGGAGCTGTTTTTT. It yields the protein CASLRGNTGELFF.

This rearrangement joins TRBV13 to TRBJ1-5; tentatively, D is TRBD1 (6 bases). The CDR3 spans 16 residues. Trimming removed 0 bases from V and 6 bases from J, with 15 bases in between. CDR1 is PRHDT, CDR2 FYEKMQ, per germline (reference sequence). The CDR3 DNA reads TGTGCCAGCAGCTTAGGGACAGGCCTTGGAGGTCAGCCCCAGCATTTT. The encoded protein is CASSLGTGLGGQPQHF.

This chain links TRBV7-6 with TRBJ1-4, with D maybe TRBD1 (6 bases). CDR1 is SGHVS and CDR2 is FNYEAQ in the germline V gene. This CDR3 is 15 amino acids long. Trimming took off 5 bases at V and 5 bases at J, with 15 bases between the two ends. The CDR3 DNA sequence: TGTGCCAGCAGCGACCCCGGGACAAAGAATGAAAAACTGTTTTTT. Translation gives CASSDPGTKNEKLFF. Filled out from reference TRBV7-6 and TRBJ1-4, the complete variable domain reads GAGVSQSPRYKVTKRGQDVALRCDPISGHVSLYWYRQALGQGPEFLTYFNYEAQQDKSGLPNDRFSAERPEGSISTLTIQRTEQRDSAMYRCASSDPGTKNEKLFFGSGTQLSVL.

The genes are TRBV4-1 and TRBJ2-3; 7 bases fit TRBD2. The V and J ends lost 1 base and 3 bases, in that order; junction bases with no gene match: 10. CDR1 is MGHRA, CDR2 YSYEKL, per germline. The CDR3 loop spans 17 amino acids. CDR3 sequence (DNA): TGCGCCAGCAGCCAAGTAGGCGGCCAGGGAGGGACAGATACGCAGTATTTT. Protein sequence: CASSQVGGQGGTDTQYF.

This chain links TRBV30 with TRBJ1-1; D perhaps matches TRBD1 (5 bases). This CDR3 region has 13 residues. V lost 3 bases and J 7 bases, leaving 15 bases between the germline ends. Germline-derived CDR1 and CDR2 are GTSNPN and SVGIG (reference sequence). The CDR3 spells CAWRPRGTDEAFF. CDR3 sequence (DNA): TGTGCCTGGAGGCCCCGGGGGACGGATGAAGCTTTCTTT.

The rearrangement links TRBV19 to TRBJ2-1, with TRBD1 as a possible D gene (5 bases). Trimming left V 6 bases short and J 7 bases short, with 10 bases between. This CDR3 region has 12 residues. The V gene's germline CDR1 is LNHDA and CDR2 SQIVND (reference sequence). CDR3 protein: CASSYGQNEQFF. CDR3 DNA: TGTGCCAGTAGCTACGGACAAAATGAGCAGTTCTTC.

The chain uses TRBV13 and TRBJ2-7; 7 positions agree with TRBD2. This CDR3 spans 14 amino acids. CDR1 and CDR2 from the germline V gene are PRHDT and FYEKMQ (reference sequence). The ends lost 5 bases at V and 4 bases at J; junction bases unmatched: 8. CDR3 region: CASSLSGSRYEQYF. CDR3 DNA: TGTGCCAGCAGCCTTAGCGGGTCTAGGTACGAGCAGTACTTC.

This chain uses TRBV7-8 with TRBJ1-3; D uncertain. This CDR3 comprises 16 residues. In germline, CDR1 is SGHVS, CDR2 FQNEAQ. V dropped 3 bases and J dropped 0 bases, with 12 bases sitting between them. The CDR3 bases are TGTGCCAGCAGCTTGGGCAGCCAGAGCTCTGGAAACACCATATATTTT. Translation gives CASSLGSQSSGNTIYF. Full variable domain (remainder filled in from reference TRBV7-8 and TRBJ1-3): GAGVSQSPRYKVAKRGQDVALRCDPISGHVSLFWYQQALGQGPEFLTYFQNEAQLDKSGLPSDRFFAERPEGSVSTLKIQRTQQEDSAVYLCASSLGSQSSGNTIYFGEGSWLTVV.

This clone was picked up a small number of times. The chain has TRBV5-4 and TRBJ2-2; the D gene is possibly TRBD2 (6 bases). The CDR3 consists of 17 residues. Between the trimmed V and J ends, which lost 4 bases and 0 bases, there was a span of 16 bases. Looked up from germline, CDR1 is SGHNT and CDR2 is YYREEE (reference sequence). The CDR3 loop is CASSRPGGISNTGELFF. For the CDR3, the DNA is TGTGCCAGCAGCCGACCTGGAGGGATTTCGAACACCGGGGAGCTGTTTTTT.

The chain has TRBV7-3 and TRBJ2-3, with TRBD1 matching over 8 bases. V lost 4 bases to trimming and J lost 8 bases; unmatched junction nucleotides: 5. The CDR3 is 13 amino acids. The V gene's germline CDR1 is SGHTA and CDR2 FQGTGA. The CDR3 DNA follows: TGTGCCAGCAGCTCCACAGGGGGAGGTACGCAGTATTTT. It codes for CASSSTGGGTQYF.